The clone carrying this T cell receptor beta chain was counted once. What it binds is unknown. The data were obtained in a study of shared clonotypes between healthy human individuals. Findings and caveats of the study: At large depth, rarefaction still showed sorted-subset sequencing to be incomplete.

In germline, CDR1 is MNHNS, CDR2 SASEGT. V shed 3 bases and J 7 bases; nucleotides not matched to a gene: 6. The CDR3 totals 15 residues. The authors split each subset's genomic DNA evenly across several immunoSEQ plates. TCRdb's table, derived via immunoSEQ multiplex PCR, lists solely in-frame clones and lacks some. The table records some 690,000 clones, roughly 87% of them present only once. The receptor was isolated from a man aged 18 to 29 in good health. Some clones in this sample may be carry-over from other donors' samples. This rearrangement joins TRBV6-1 to TRBJ2-1, with TRBD1 matching 10 bases. What was sequenced was memory CD8+ T cells from PBMCs. Indicated subset: CD45RO+ cells pooled with CCR7-negative TemRA cells. The CDR3 coding sequence is TGTGCCAGCAGTGAGGACAGGGGGATTTTGAATGAGCAGTTCTTC. Translated, it gives CASSEDRGILNEQFF.